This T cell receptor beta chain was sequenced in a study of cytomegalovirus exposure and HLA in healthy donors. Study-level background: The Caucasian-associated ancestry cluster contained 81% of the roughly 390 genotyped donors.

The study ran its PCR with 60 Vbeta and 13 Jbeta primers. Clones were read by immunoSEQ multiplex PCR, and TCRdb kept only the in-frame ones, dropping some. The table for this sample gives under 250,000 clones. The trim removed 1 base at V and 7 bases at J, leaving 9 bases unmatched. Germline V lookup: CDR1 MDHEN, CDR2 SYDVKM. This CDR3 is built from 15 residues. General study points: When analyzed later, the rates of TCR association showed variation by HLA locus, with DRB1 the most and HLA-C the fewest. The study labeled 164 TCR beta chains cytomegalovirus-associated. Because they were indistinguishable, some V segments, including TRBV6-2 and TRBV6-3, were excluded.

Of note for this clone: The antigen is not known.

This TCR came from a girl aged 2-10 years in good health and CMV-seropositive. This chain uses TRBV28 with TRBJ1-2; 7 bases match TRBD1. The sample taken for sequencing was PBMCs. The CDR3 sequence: CASSLSKGGPFGYTF. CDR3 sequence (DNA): TGTGCCAGCAGTTTATCGAAAGGGGGCCCTTTTGGCTACACCTTC.